This T cell receptor beta chain is drawn from a study of blood T cell repertoires in COVID-19. For the study at large: Both acute and convalescent COVID-19 samples were obtained from the United States, Italy and Spain. PBMCs, B-cell-depleted T cells, or T cells provided the cDNA or gDNA that made up the material.

V was shortened by 3 bases and J by 1 base, with 5 bases between the two germline ends. This CDR3 spans 13 amino acids. Germline CDR1 reads KGHDR; CDR2 reads SFDVKD. The age range of participants was 18 to 89 years, with residence in about two dozen US areas. Cohort allocation depended upon clinical history that participants reported. Sequencing used immunoSEQ multiplex PCR; TCRdb keeps in-frame clones, though not all of them. Of about 210,000 clones listed, roughly 84% are singletons. The TCR was taken from a man younger than 40 in a cohort exposed to, infected with or recovered from COVID-19 (not recorded which). Material: PBMCs or T cells enriched from blood (not recorded which). J is TRBJ1-1 and V is TRBV24-1; no definite D call. CDR3 in DNA: TGTGCCACCAGTGATCTCGGGAACACTGAAGCTTTCTTT. The encoded protein is CATSDLGNTEAFF.